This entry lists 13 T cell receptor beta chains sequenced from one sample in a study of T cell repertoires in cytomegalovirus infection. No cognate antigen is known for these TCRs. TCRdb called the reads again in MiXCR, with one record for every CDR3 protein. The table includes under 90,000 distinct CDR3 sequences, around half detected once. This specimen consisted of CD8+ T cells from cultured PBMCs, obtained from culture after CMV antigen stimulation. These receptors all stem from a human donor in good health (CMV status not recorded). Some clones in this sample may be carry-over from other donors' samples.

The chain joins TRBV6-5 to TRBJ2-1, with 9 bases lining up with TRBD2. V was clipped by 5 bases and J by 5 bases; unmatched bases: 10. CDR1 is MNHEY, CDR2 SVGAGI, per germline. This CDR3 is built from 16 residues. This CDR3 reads CASSTPSGGRNNEQFF. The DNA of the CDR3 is TGTGCCAGCAGTACTCCGAGCGGGGGGCGGAACAATGAGCAGTTCTTC.

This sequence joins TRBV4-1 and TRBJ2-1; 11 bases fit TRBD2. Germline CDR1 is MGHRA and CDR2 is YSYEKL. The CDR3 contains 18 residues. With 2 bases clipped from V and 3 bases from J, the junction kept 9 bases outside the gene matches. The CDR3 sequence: CASSQKTGLAEYYNEQFF. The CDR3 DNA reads TGCGCCAGCAGCCAAAAGACGGGACTAGCGGAGTACTACAATGAGCAGTTCTTC.

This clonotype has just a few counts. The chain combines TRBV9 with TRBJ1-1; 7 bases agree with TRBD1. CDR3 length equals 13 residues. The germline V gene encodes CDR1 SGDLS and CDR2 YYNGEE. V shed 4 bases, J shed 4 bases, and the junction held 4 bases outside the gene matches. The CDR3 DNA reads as TGTGCCAGCAGCAATGGACAGGTCACTGAAGCTTTCTTT. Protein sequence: CASSNGQVTEAFF.

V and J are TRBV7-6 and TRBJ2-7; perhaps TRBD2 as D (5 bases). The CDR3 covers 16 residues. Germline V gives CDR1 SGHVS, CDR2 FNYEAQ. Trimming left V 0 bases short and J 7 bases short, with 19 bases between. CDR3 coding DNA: TGTGCCAGCAGCTTAGCGGGCGGGTCAACTACGAGAGAGCAGTACTTC. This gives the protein CASSLAGGSTTREQYF.

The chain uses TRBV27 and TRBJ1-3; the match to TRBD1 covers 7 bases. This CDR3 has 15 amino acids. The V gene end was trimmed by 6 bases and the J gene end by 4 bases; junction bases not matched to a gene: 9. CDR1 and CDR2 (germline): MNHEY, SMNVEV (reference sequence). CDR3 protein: CASSRAGTAGNTIYF. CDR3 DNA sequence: TGTGCCAGCAGCCGTGCAGGGACAGCGGGAAACACCATATATTTT.

CDR3 nucleotides: TGTGCCAGTAGTCAACAGGGAGAGTATGGCTACACCTTC. It is translated as CASSQQGEYGYTF. This sequence joins TRBV19 and TRBJ1-2, with D perhaps TRBD1 (6 bases). V lost 5 bases, J lost 5 bases, and 12 bases lay in between. Germline V lookup: CDR1 LNHDA, CDR2 SQIVND (reference sequence). The CDR3 runs 13 residues.

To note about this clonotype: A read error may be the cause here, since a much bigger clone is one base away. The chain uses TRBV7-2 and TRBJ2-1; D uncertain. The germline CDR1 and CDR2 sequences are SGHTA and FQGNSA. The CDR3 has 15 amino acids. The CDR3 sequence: CASSLRPAPNKEQFF. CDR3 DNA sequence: TGTGCCAGCAGCTTAAGGCCAGCTCCTAACAAAGAGCAGTTCTTC.

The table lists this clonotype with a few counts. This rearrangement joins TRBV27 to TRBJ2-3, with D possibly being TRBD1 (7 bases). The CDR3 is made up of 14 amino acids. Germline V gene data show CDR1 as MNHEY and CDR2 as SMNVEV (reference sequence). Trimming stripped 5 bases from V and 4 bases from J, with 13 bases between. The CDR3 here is CASSPGGGADTQYF. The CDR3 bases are TGTGCCAGCAGTCCAGGGGGAGGCGCAGATACGCAGTATTTT.

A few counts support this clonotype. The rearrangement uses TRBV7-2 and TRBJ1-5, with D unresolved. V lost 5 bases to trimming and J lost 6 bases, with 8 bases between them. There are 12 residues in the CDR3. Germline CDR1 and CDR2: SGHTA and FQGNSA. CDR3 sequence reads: CASSPPSQPQHF. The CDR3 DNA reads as TGTGCCAGCAGCCCTCCTTCTCAGCCCCAGCATTTT.

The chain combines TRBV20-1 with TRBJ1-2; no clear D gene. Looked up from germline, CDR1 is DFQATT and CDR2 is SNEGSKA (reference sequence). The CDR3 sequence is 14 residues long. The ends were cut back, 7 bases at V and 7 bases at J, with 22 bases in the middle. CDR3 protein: CSVDPQRRTVGYTF. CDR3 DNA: TGCAGTGTTGACCCCCAGAGACGGACTGTTGGCTACACCTTC.

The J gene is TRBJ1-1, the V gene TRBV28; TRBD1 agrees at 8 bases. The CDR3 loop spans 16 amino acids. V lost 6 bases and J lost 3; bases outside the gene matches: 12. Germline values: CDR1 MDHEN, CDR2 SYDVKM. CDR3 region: CASSPSGGYQYTEAFF. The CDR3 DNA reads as TGTGCCAGCAGCCCATCAGGGGGCTATCAGTACACTGAAGCTTTCTTT.

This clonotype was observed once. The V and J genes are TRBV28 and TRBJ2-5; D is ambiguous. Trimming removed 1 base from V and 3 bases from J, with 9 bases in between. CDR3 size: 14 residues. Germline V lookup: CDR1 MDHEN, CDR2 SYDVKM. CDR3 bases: TGTGCCAGCAGTTTATACGGCTATGAAGAGACCCAGTACTTC. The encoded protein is CASSLYGYEETQYF.

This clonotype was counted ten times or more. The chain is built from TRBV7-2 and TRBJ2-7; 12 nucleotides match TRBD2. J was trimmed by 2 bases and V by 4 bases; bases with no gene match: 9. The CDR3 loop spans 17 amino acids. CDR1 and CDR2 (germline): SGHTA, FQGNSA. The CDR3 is CASSSPRASGRAYEQYF. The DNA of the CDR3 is TGTGCCAGCAGCTCCCCTAGGGCTAGCGGGAGGGCCTACGAGCAGTACTTC.